This T cell receptor beta chain is drawn from a study of T cell repertoires in cytomegalovirus infection (dated by TCRdb to about 2019). Regarding the research as a whole: Donor HLA type was relevant to the analysis, as public TCR beta signatures indicated carriage of CMV infection together with the matching HLA type.

Summary of the overall study and its limitations: In both this cohort and an independent cohort of under 450 donors, the cumulative frequency of public TCR beta family members distinguished carriers of CMV infection plus the relevant HLA type. In the ex vivo response, HLA-C-restricted CMV-specific TCR beta clonotypes were dominant, and in two of eight donors the single most frequent clonotype came from this HLA-C-restricted group.

Sequencing was carried out with an Illumina HiSeq 1500. Using fastp at Q25 and MiXCR, TCRdb reprocessed the public reads and kept productive beta chains. Every CDR3 protein is listed once, alongside the most common genes and DNA of its rows. The sample table contains more than 650,000 distinct CDR3 sequences; only one count was recorded for roughly 35% of them. The leading ten clones occupy 2.5% to 3.5% of the sample. From its cysteine to its phenylalanine, the CDR3 spans 13 amino acids. Here the CDR3 DNA is all that survives: 39 bases in frame from base 1. Trimming costs V 6 bases and J 7 bases, and their ends lie 12 bases apart. This clonotype was detected a few times. What antigen it recognizes has not been identified. Base qualities are not recorded, but no much larger clone differs from it by a single base.

The TCR comes from a human donor in good health (CMV status not recorded). Some clones in this sample may be carry-over from other donors' samples. The sample taken for sequencing was PBMCs. The rearranged chain carries TRBV12-3 or TRBV12-4 and TRBJ2-2; the D gene remains uncertain. The DNA reads as follows: TGTGCCAGCAGACGGGCAAGGGTCGGGGAGCTGTTTTTT. This sequence encodes CASRRARVGELFF.